One and the same sample provided the 26 T cell receptor beta chains below, sequenced in a study of T cells in Graves' hyperthyroidism and ophthalmopathy. From RNA transcripts, TCR beta CDR3 regions were amplified. Researchers ran a first-round RT-PCR on the TCR CDR3 using the HTBI primer set. TCRdb fed the multiplex PCR reads into MiXCR, producing one record per CDR3 protein. The sample has 550,000 to 700,000 distinct CDR3 sequences, 46% seen once. The sequencing sample was made of peripheral blood or thyroid tissue (not recorded which). All receptors derive from an adult woman with Graves' disease, either hyperthyroidism or ophthalmopathy (not recorded which).

This clonotype showed up many times. The rearrangement links TRBV6-6 to TRBJ2-7; D may be TRBD1 (7 bases). Germline V gene sequence: CDR1 MNHNY, CDR2 SVGAGI (reference sequence). There are 16 residues in the CDR3. Trimming took 5 bases from V and 2 from J, leaving 19 bases between them. The CDR3 sequence is CASSPQGGGFPYEQYF. Here the CDR3 DNA reads TGTGCCAGCAGTCCCCAGGGGGGAGGCTTCCCCTACGAGCAGTACTTC.

This rearrangement joins TRBV10-3 to TRBJ2-2; 13 bases line up with TRBD2. Looked up from germline, CDR1 is ENHRY and CDR2 is SYGVKD. The CDR3 is 16 residues long. V was clipped by 7 bases and J by 6 bases; unmatched bases: 8. In nucleotides, the CDR3 is TGTGCCATCACCGCACTAGCGGGAGGGCCCTCCGGGGAGCTGTTTTTT. Its translation: CAITALAGGPSGELFF.

This clonotype has a count of ten or more. This chain links TRBV7-9 with TRBJ2-6; D might be TRBD2 (6 bases). This CDR3 has 13 residues. Looked up from germline, CDR1 is SEHNR and CDR2 is FQNEAQ (reference sequence). V dropped 11 bases and J dropped 0 bases, with 8 bases sitting between them. The CDR3 DNA is TGTGCCGGTAGCGGCTCTGGGGCCAACGTCCTGACTTTC. This codes for CAGSGSGANVLTF.

The chain employs TRBV29-1 and TRBJ1-1, with D uncertain. Germline CDR1 SQVTM, CDR2 ANQGSEA. There are 11 residues in the CDR3. This CDR3 reads CSARTTGEAFF. CDR3 nucleotides: TGCAGTGCGCGGACCACGGGTGAAGCTTTCTTT.

As regards this clonotype: The CDR3 does not close with the conserved phenylalanine or tryptophan, likely indicating a read error. J is TRBJ2-7 and V is TRBV28; D not certain. Germline CDR1 is MDHEN and CDR2 is SYDVKM. This CDR3 spans 11 amino acids. Trimming pared 3 bases from V and 3 bases from J, leaving 3 bases between. DNA for the CDR3: TGTGCCAGCAGTTTTCACTACGAGCAGTACTCC. It translates to CASSFHYEQYS.

This clonotype was seen many times. The J gene is TRBJ2-7, the V gene TRBV3-1; unclear D gene. Trimming cost V 2 bases and J 6 bases, with 14 bases left between them. Per germline, CDR1 LGHDT and CDR2 YNNKEL (reference sequence). CDR3 length equals 14 residues. CDR3 sequence: CASSQYTSSGEQYF. CDR3 in DNA: TGTGCCAGCAGCCAATACACGAGTTCCGGCGAGCAGTACTTC.

CDR3 loop: CASSLAMTGLLGGYTF. Here the CDR3 DNA reads TGTGCCAGCAGCTTGGCCATGACGGGCCTTCTGGGTGGCTACACCTTC. The chain joins TRBV5-5 to TRBJ1-2; no clear D. The CDR3 runs to 16 residues. V was clipped by 0 bases and J by 7 bases, with 19 bases between them. The germline gives CDR1 SGHKS, CDR2 YYEKEE (reference sequence).

J is TRBJ2-6 and V is TRBV19; the D is unclear. This CDR3 has 12 amino acids. The germline CDR1 and CDR2 sequences are LNHDA and SQIVND (reference sequence). V was shortened by 7 bases and J by 13 bases, with 14 bases between the two germline ends. This CDR3 reads CASNLYGQVLTF. The CDR3 nucleotides read TGTGCCAGTAACCTATACGGGCAGGTCCTGACTTTC.

This chain uses TRBV7-2 with TRBJ2-5; D remains unclear. V gave up 1 base and J gave up 1 base, with 7 bases separating them. This CDR3 comprises 14 residues. Germline V gene sequence: CDR1 SGHTA, CDR2 FQGNSA. CDR3 nucleotides: TGTGCCAGCAGCTTAGTAGTCACCCAAGAGACCCAGTACTTC. Amino acids: CASSLVVTQETQYF.

The genes are TRBV28 and TRBJ2-7; 12 nucleotides agree with TRBD2. V shed 5 bases and J 4 bases; nucleotides not matched to a gene: 15. Germline-derived CDR1 and CDR2 are MDHEN and SYDVKM. This CDR3 contains 18 residues. In DNA form, the CDR3 reads TGTGCCAGCAGTCCCGCGACTAGCGGGAGTAAAAGAGGGTACGAGCAGTACTTC. Protein: CASSPATSGSKRGYEQYF.

This chain uses TRBV20-1 with TRBJ2-5; D gene ambiguous. Germline CDR1 is DFQATT and CDR2 is SNEGSKA (reference sequence). The length of the CDR3 is 12 residues. V was clipped by 2 bases and J by 3 bases, with 7 bases between them. For the CDR3, the DNA is TGCAGTGCTAGACGCGGAAAAGAGACCCAGTACTTC. This sequence encodes CSARRGKETQYF.

This clonotype was recorded many times. The chain carries TRBV29-1 and TRBJ2-7; TRBD1 aligns across 7 bases. The CDR3 is made up of 13 amino acids. The germline gives CDR1 SQVTM, CDR2 ANQGSEA. The junction had 7 bases not matched to a gene; V was cut back by 5 bases and J by 3 bases. CDR3 residues: CSVRGRGNYEQYF. For the CDR3, the DNA is TGCAGCGTTCGGGGCAGGGGGAACTACGAGCAGTACTTC.

This clonotype was counted between two and nine times. The chain employs TRBV30 and TRBJ2-7; no clear D. The CDR3 is made up of 14 amino acids. Trimming left V 1 base short and J 2 bases short, with 12 bases between. In germline, CDR1 is GTSNPN, CDR2 SVGIG (reference sequence). The CDR3 DNA reads as TGTGCCTGGAGTGGGCGACTTCCCCCCTACGAGCAGTACTTC. Residues: CAWSGRLPPYEQYF.

This chain joins TRBV7-9 and TRBJ2-5; possible D gene TRBD2, 6 bases. Trimming shortened V by 5 bases and J by 4 bases, and 11 bases separated the two germline ends. The germline V gene encodes CDR1 SEHNR and CDR2 FQNEAQ (reference sequence). The CDR3 runs to 13 residues. The DNA for the CDR3 is TGTGCCAGCAGCCCGTCGGGGGTAGAGACCCAGTACTTC. This encodes CASSPSGVETQYF.

This clonotype was counted many times. The V and J genes are TRBV25-1 and TRBJ1-5, with D possibly matching TRBD1 (5 bases). Germline assignment: CDR1 MGHDK and CDR2 SYGVNS. The CDR3 spans 14 residues. V gave up 5 bases and J gave up 4 bases, with 12 bases separating them. CDR3 bases: TGTGCCAGCAGTTGGTCCGGACAAAATCAGCCCCAGCATTTT. Residues: CASSWSGQNQPQHF.

This clonotype was picked up many times. The chain links TRBV2 to TRBJ2-5, with 10 bases fitting TRBD1. The CDR3 runs to 14 residues. With 1 base clipped from V and 14 bases from J, the junction kept 10 bases outside the gene matches. CDR1 is SNHLY and CDR2 is FYNNEI in the germline V gene. As DNA, the CDR3 is TGTGCCAGCAGTGAAGAGGGACAGGGGCCTAACTTCTACTTC. Its translation is CASSEEGQGPNFYF.

The CDR3 here is CSARRLAGIGTQYF. The CDR3 DNA follows: TGCAGTGCAAGAAGGCTAGCGGGGATTGGGACCCAGTACTTC. The chain has TRBV20-1 and TRBJ2-5; TRBD2 agrees at 9 bases. With V trimmed by 6 bases and J by 7 bases, 12 bases remained unmatched. Germline V CDR1 and CDR2: DFQATT, SNEGSKA (reference sequence). The CDR3 is 14 residues long.

The chain links TRBV14 to TRBJ2-1; TRBD2 is a possible D gene (6 bases). Trimming left V 3 bases short and J 5 bases short, with 17 bases between. In germline, CDR1 is SGHDN, CDR2 FVKESK. The CDR3 length is 16 residues. The CDR3 DNA is TGTGCCAGCAGCCATAATCCGGGACGCGGGAACAATGAGCAGTTCTTC. Translation: CASSHNPGRGNNEQFF.

This clonotype showed up just once. The chain joins TRBV7-9 to TRBJ1-1; D may be TRBD1 (5 bases). V lost 6 bases to trimming and J lost 4 bases, with 15 bases between them. This CDR3 has 14 residues. The germline V gene encodes CDR1 SEHNR and CDR2 FQNEAQ (reference sequence). The CDR3 loop reads CASSARRGSTEAFF. The DNA of the CDR3 is TGTGCCAGCAGTGCCAGGCGGGGGAGCACTGAAGCTTTCTTT.

This clonotype has a count of ten or more. The chain's CDR3 is CASSLRGSDEQYF. CDR3 DNA: TGTGCCAGCAGCTTGAGGGGGTCCGACGAGCAGTACTTC. V and J are TRBV5-6 and TRBJ2-7, with a possible D match to TRBD1 (6 bases). Germline assignment: CDR1 SGHDT and CDR2 YYEEEE. This CDR3 has 13 amino acids. Trimming removed 1 base from V and 5 bases from J, with 10 bases in between.

In nucleotides, the CDR3 is TGTGCCACCGCCGGGACGGCTCCCTACGAGCAGTACTTC. Its translation: CATAGTAPYEQYF. V is TRBV24-1 and J is TRBJ2-7; D might be TRBD1 or TRBD2, each matching 5 bases. The CDR3 length is 13 residues. V lost 9 bases, J lost 2 bases, and 13 bases lay in between. CDR1 and CDR2 from the germline V gene are KGHDR and SFDVKD.

This clonotype was seen many times. The chain uses TRBV2 and TRBJ1-1; D is unresolved. The ends were cut back, 11 bases at V and 1 base at J, with 5 bases in the middle. Looked up from germline, CDR1 is SNHLY and CDR2 is FYNNEI. This CDR3 region has 10 residues. DNA for the CDR3: TGTGCCGGCGGGAACACTGAAGCTTTCTTT. Protein product: CAGGNTEAFF.

The chain carries TRBV10-3 and TRBJ2-7; TRBD2 agrees at 9 bases. V shed 6 bases, J shed 6 bases, and the junction held 12 bases outside the gene matches. This CDR3 is 15 amino acids long. The germline CDR1 and CDR2 sequences are ENHRY and SYGVKD. This chain's CDR3 is CAIRSHSGRTGEQYF. CDR3 sequence (DNA): TGTGCCATCAGGTCCCATAGCGGGAGAACAGGCGAGCAGTACTTC.

This clonotype showed up many times. The chain uses TRBV7-9 and TRBJ2-7; 10 bases fit TRBD1. V lost 5 bases, J lost 5 bases, and 3 bases stayed unmatched. Germline CDR1 SEHNR, CDR2 FQNEAQ (reference sequence). The CDR3 extends over 13 amino acids. This CDR3 reads CASSGTGVNEQYF. CDR3 nucleotides: TGTGCCAGCAGCGGGACAGGGGTGAACGAGCAGTACTTC.

This clonotype was observed many times. The rearrangement joins TRBV7-9 to TRBJ2-7; D is possibly TRBD1 or TRBD2 (5 bases each). V was cut by 10 bases and J by 3 bases, with 13 bases left in between. The CDR3 covers 12 residues. Germline V CDR1 and CDR2: SEHNR, FQNEAQ (reference sequence). CDR3 in DNA: TGTGCCACCTCCCCGGGGCTCTACGAGCAGTACTTC. It translates to CATSPGLYEQYF.

The V call is TRBV10-2, the J call TRBJ1-5; a possible D gene is TRBD1 (6 bases). The CDR3 has 15 amino acids. V lost 4 bases, J lost 4 bases, and 14 bases lay in between. The germline CDR1 and CDR2 sequences are WSHSY and SAAADI. CDR3 DNA sequence: TGCGCCAGCAGTGGGACAGAGGGGTCAAATCAGCCCCAGCATTTT. Its translation: CASSGTEGSNQPQHF.